This TCR beta chain was observed in a study of metastatic and nonmetastatic thyroid tumors. Study information: It was across blood and tumor or nodule tissue from malignant and benign thyroid patients that repertoires were compared.

This CDR3 has 13 residues. V was clipped by 5 bases and J by 4 bases, with 11 bases between them. From germline, CDR1 is LGHDT and CDR2 YNNKEL (reference sequence). There are many counts of this clone. Its target is unknown. Study outcomes and limitations: Significantly higher TCR beta diversity was reportedly seen in malignant thyroid tumors than benign nodules, in blood and tumor.

The authors' processing: CDR3 differences across clinicopathological groups were used to build a distant-metastasis classifier for papillary thyroid cancer. Via MiXCR, TCRdb re-called the PCR reads. The V and J calls reflect TCRdb's pipeline rather than the authors' work. The repertoire has over 25,000 clones, 3.5% to 4.5% of them found once; the top ten carry roughly a fifth. The entire patient cohort was treatment-naive prior to thyroid surgery. Source material: blood. The V call is TRBV3-1, the J call TRBJ1-2; tentatively, D is TRBD1 (5 bases). The clonotype comes from a female donor with papillary thyroid cancer or a benign thyroid nodule (not recorded which). Some clones in this sample may be carry-over from other donors' samples. The CDR3 DNA reads as TGTGCCAGCAGCGGGGGTAGTAGCTATGGCTACACCTTC. It encodes CASSGGSSYGYTF.